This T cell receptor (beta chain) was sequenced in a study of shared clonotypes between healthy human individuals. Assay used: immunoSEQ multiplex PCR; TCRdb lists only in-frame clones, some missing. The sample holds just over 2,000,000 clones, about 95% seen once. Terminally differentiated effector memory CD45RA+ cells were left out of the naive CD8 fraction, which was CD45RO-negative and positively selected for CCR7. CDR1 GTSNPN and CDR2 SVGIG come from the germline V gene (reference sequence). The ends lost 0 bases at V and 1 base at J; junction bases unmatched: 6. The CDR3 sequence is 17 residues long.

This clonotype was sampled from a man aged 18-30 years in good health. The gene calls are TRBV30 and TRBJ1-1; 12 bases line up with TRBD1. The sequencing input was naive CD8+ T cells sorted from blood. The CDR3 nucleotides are TGTGCCTGGAGTGTAGGGACAGGGGGCCTGAGGAACACTGAAGCTTTCTTT. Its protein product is CAWSVGTGGLRNTEAFF.